This paragraph covers one T cell receptor (beta chain) sequence. This clone was detected ten times or more. No antigen is known for it. The sample holds no much larger clone one base away, and base qualities are not on file. The CDR3 runs 15 residues from the cysteine to the phenylalanine. The DNA shown is the 45-base CDR3, in frame from base 1. Taken from the germline V gene (reference sequence), the CDR1 and CDR2 loops are LNHNV and YYDKDF. V lost 0 bases and J lost 5 bases; the stretch between them is 10 bases long. No treatment had been received by any patient before thyroid surgery. Using T-cell receptor beta sequencing, the study looked back at clinical samples from patients collected from the early 2010s to the late 2010s. The entry originates in a study of metastatic and nonmetastatic thyroid tumors (dated by TCRdb to about 2020). Notes on the research overall: Repertoires were compared across peripheral blood and tumor or nodule tissue samples from malignant and benign thyroid patients. What the study reported, not specific to this receptor: In both blood and tumor samples, malignant tumors were reported to have significantly higher TCR beta diversity than benign nodules.

The protocol used for the library was PCR. Sequencing used an Illumina HiSeq 4000. High-throughput sequencing was used to profile the CDR3 region of the TCR beta-chain in every patient. The authors' pipeline ran thus. CDR3 differences across clinicopathological groups were used to build a classifier for discriminating distant-metastatic papillary thyroid cancer patients. Repertoire diversity was assessed with the Shannon index, and tumor-blood repertoire similarity with the Morisita-Horn index. TCRdb passed the public sequencing reads through fastp at Q25 and MiXCR, retaining productive beta sequences. TCRdb, not the original authors, processed these V and J calls. The sample table holds roughly 32,000 clones, of which about 20% were seen once. The ten largest clonotypes hold over 9.5% of the sample.

The TCR sequence derives from a female donor with papillary thyroid cancer or a benign thyroid nodule (not recorded which). Some clones in this sample may be carry-over from other donors' samples. This chain is built from TRBV15 and TRBJ1-4; a weak D assignment points to TRBD1 (5 bases agree). Sequencing used blood. The DNA sequence is given as TGTGCCACCAGCAGAGATCGGGGGGTCAATGAAAAACTGTTTTTT. Translated, this is CATSRDRGVNEKLFF.